The sequence of this T cell receptor beta chain was determined in a study of CD8 T cells in Susac syndrome. Trimming took off 2 bases at V and 1 base at J, with 14 bases between the two ends. The CDR3 sequence is 15 residues long. CDR1 and CDR2 (germline): GTSNPN, SVGIG (reference sequence). Random hexamers primed reverse transcription of about 0.5 to 1 ug RNA. TCRdb re-called the immunoSEQ multiplex PCR reads through MiXCR, storing one row per CDR3 protein. Of approximately 200,000 distinct CDR3 sequences in the sample, approximately 95% were seen once. The chain recombines TRBV30 with TRBJ1-1; tentatively, D is TRBD1 (6 bases). The receptor comes from a human donor with multiple sclerosis. Sequenced input: CD4+ T cells from PBMCs. CDR3: CAWSPRGGWNTEAFF. As DNA, the CDR3 is TGTGCCTGGAGTCCCAGGGGAGGGTGGAACACTGAAGCTTTCTTT.